One sample yielded the 29 T cell receptor beta chains listed below, sequenced in a study of cytomegalovirus exposure and HLA in healthy donors. The PCR used 60 Vbeta and 13 Jbeta primers. Assay: immunoSEQ multiplex PCR; the TCRdb copy retains only in-frame clones and omits some. The table records some 150,000 clones, roughly 9.6% of them present only once. The sample taken for sequencing was PBMCs. The receptor set was obtained from a woman in her forties in good health and CMV-seropositive.

This clone has just a few counts. This chain links TRBV5-1 with TRBJ2-5, with 11 bases identical to TRBD1. Losses at the gene ends were 4 bases for V and 4 bases for J; bases not matched to a gene: 6. This CDR3 is 15 amino acids long. The V gene's germline CDR1 is SGHRS and CDR2 YFSETQ. The DNA of the CDR3 is TGCGCCAGCAGCCTGAAAGGGACAGGGGGAGAGACCCAGTACTTC. Its translation is CASSLKGTGGETQYF.

This clone was counted only a few times. The CDR3 reads CASRGTGDGYTF. The CDR3 DNA is TGTGCCAGCAGGGGGACGGGGGACGGCTACACCTTC. V gene TRBV2 combines with J gene TRBJ1-2; D is possibly TRBD1 (5 bases). The ends were cut back, 6 bases at V and 8 bases at J, with 13 bases in the middle. This CDR3 contains 12 residues. Germline-derived CDR1 and CDR2 are SNHLY and FYNNEI.

This clone appeared a few times. The chain combines TRBV18 with TRBJ2-2, with TRBD1 matching 9 bases. CDR3 size: 15 residues. Germline V lookup: CDR1 KGHSH, CDR2 LQKENI. V shed 3 bases, J shed 7 bases, and the junction held 6 bases outside the gene matches. CDR3 in DNA: TGTGCCAGCTCACCCGGACAGGGGAGTATCGGGGAGCTGTTTTTT. Its protein is CASSPGQGSIGELFF.

The genes are TRBV29-1 and TRBJ1-2; D is unclear. Trimming took off 4 bases at V and 6 bases at J, with 6 bases between the two ends. Germline V gene lookup returns CDR1 SQVTM and CDR2 ANQGSEA. CDR3 length: 10 amino acids. CDR3 sequence reads: CSVGQDGYTF. The CDR3 DNA follows: TGCAGCGTTGGGCAGGATGGCTACACCTTC.

This clone came up a few times. The chain employs TRBV18 and TRBJ2-7; 9 bases map to TRBD1. V shed 0 bases, J shed 3 bases, and the junction held 0 bases outside the gene matches. The CDR3 sequence is 14 residues long. The V gene's germline CDR1 is KGHSH and CDR2 LQKENI. The CDR3 here is CASSPPGQGYEQYF. The DNA for the CDR3 is TGTGCCAGCTCACCACCGGGACAGGGCTACGAGCAGTACTTC.

This clone appeared a few times. The V call is TRBV7-8, the J call TRBJ2-2, with TRBD2 as a possible D gene (7 bases). The CDR3 contains 15 residues. V was cut by 5 bases and J by 6 bases, with 16 bases left in between. Germline CDR1 SGHVS, CDR2 FQNEAQ. The CDR3 DNA sequence: TGTGCCAGCAGCGGACAGCGCCGGGGGGCCGGGGAGCTGTTTTTT. Its protein is CASSGQRRGAGELFF.

This clone came up a few times. The rearrangement links TRBV5-1 to TRBJ2-7; TRBD1 aligns across 7 bases. The germline gives CDR1 SGHRS, CDR2 YFSETQ. V dropped 5 bases and J dropped 2; count of bases not matched to a gene: 10. This CDR3 is 15 amino acids long. CDR3 sequence reads: CASSREGAAAYEQYF. For the CDR3, the DNA is TGCGCCAGCAGTCGCGAGGGGGCAGCCGCCTACGAGCAGTACTTC.

This clone was detected only a few times. The V call is TRBV7-8, the J call TRBJ2-1, with a weak D call TRBD1 (6 bases). V lost 8 bases and J lost 4, with 6 bases in between. The CDR3 totals 11 residues. Per the germline V gene, CDR1 is SGHVS and CDR2 is FQNEAQ. CDR3 DNA: TGTGCCAGCGGACAGTACAATGAGCAGTTCTTC. Amino acids: CASGQYNEQFF.

Remarks on this clone: Mismatch with germline at one junction end may stem from a read error. The chain combines TRBV6-1 with TRBJ2-4, with D possibly TRBD1 on 8 matching bases. The CDR3 is made up of 14 amino acids. Germline CDR1 and CDR2: MNHNS and SASEGT. The CDR3 reads CASRDADLTGGQVF. DNA for the CDR3: TGTGCCAGCAGGGACGCCGATCTTACGGGGGGACAGGTCTTC.

This clone turned up a few times. The chain combines TRBV19 with TRBJ2-6, with 7 bases matching TRBD1. Germline values: CDR1 LNHDA, CDR2 SQIVND (reference sequence). The trim removed 2 bases at V and 5 bases at J, leaving 9 bases unmatched. The CDR3 has 17 amino acids. The CDR3: CASSITRQGLWANVLTF. CDR3 bases: TGTGCCAGTAGTATAACCCGACAGGGCCTTTGGGCCAACGTCCTGACTTTC.

This chain uses TRBV10-2 with TRBJ2-7; the D gene is possibly TRBD1 (6 bases). Germline-derived CDR1 and CDR2 are WSHSY and SAAADI. This CDR3 is built from 15 residues. Trimming left V 0 bases short and J 3 bases short, with 12 bases between. In nucleotides, the CDR3 is TGCGCCAGCAGTGAGTCTGGGACATCCTACTACGAGCAGTACTTC. This translates into CASSESGTSYYEQYF.

The V gene is TRBV15, the J gene TRBJ1-3, with TRBD1 as a possible D gene (5 bases). The V end was cut by 0 bases, the J end by 1 base, with 13 bases between. The CDR3 is made up of 17 amino acids. The germline V gene encodes CDR1 LNHNV and CDR2 YYDKDF (reference sequence). CDR3 residues: CATSRDLGGVSGNTIYF. For the CDR3, the DNA is TGTGCCACCAGCAGAGATCTAGGAGGGGTATCTGGAAACACCATATATTTT.

The chain links TRBV7-8 to TRBJ2-7; D is ambiguous. The CDR3 has 11 residues. Germline V lookup: CDR1 SGHVS, CDR2 FQNEAQ. Trimming removed 4 bases at V and 3 bases at J, with 4 bases between. The CDR3 DNA reads as TGTGCCAGCAGCTCCTTCTACGAGCAGTACTTC. This sequence encodes CASSSFYEQYF. Drawing the rest from reference TRBV7-8 and TRBJ2-7, the complete variable domain is GAGVSQSPRYKVAKRGQDVALRCDPISGHVSLFWYQQALGQGPEFLTYFQNEAQLDKSGLPSDRFFAERPEGSVSTLKIQRTQQEDSAVYLCASSSFYEQYFGPGTRLTVT.

This sequence joins TRBV19 and TRBJ2-3; 8 bases are shared with TRBD1. The CDR3 is 17 residues long. Germline CDR1 reads LNHDA; CDR2 reads SQIVND (reference sequence). The V gene end was trimmed by 7 bases and the J gene end by 5 bases; junction bases not matched to a gene: 17. In nucleotides, the CDR3 is TGTGCCAGTACCCTCAACGACTCGACAGGGGATGGAGATACGCAGTATTTT. Translated, it gives CASTLNDSTGDGDTQYF.

There are a few counts of this clone. V is TRBV5-4 and J is TRBJ2-1, with 15 bases lining up with TRBD2. With 3 bases clipped from V and 2 bases from J, the junction kept 3 bases outside the gene matches. Germline-derived CDR1 and CDR2 are SGHNT and YYREEE (reference sequence). The CDR3 length is 17 residues. CDR3: CASSSRTSGGAYNEQFF. CDR3 in DNA: TGTGCCAGCAGCTCACGGACTAGCGGGGGGGCCTACAATGAGCAGTTCTTC.

There are a few counts of this clone. The chain recombines TRBV6-1 with TRBJ1-5; TRBD1 might be the D (6 bases). Looked up from germline, CDR1 is MNHNS and CDR2 is SASEGT. V was cut by 5 bases and J by 7 bases, with 18 bases left in between. This CDR3 has 15 amino acids. The CDR3 nucleotides are TGTGCCAGCAGTCCCTATGTGGGGGCGAAACAGCCCCAGCATTTT. It codes for CASSPYVGAKQPQHF.

This clone was seen more than once but under ten times. V gene TRBV9 combines with J gene TRBJ2-3; the D gene is possibly TRBD1 (6 bases). V was clipped by 4 bases and J by 3 bases, with 18 bases between them. The CDR3 is made up of 16 amino acids. Germline loops: CDR1 SGDLS, CDR2 YYNGEE. CDR3 DNA: TGTGCCAGCAGCCGGATGGGGACAAGAGATACAGATACGCAGTATTTT. This codes for CASSRMGTRDTDTQYF. The full variable domain, its missing parts supplied by reference TRBV9 and TRBJ2-3, is DSGVTQTPKHLITATGQRVTLRCSPRSGDLSVYWYQQSLDQGLQFLIQYYNGEERAKGNILERFSAQQFPDLHSELNLSSLELGDSALYFCASSRMGTRDTDTQYFGPGTRLTVL.

As concerns this clone: Germline and junction disagree at one end, which may indicate a read error. The same CDR3 is also encoded by other DNA sequences in this sample. V is TRBV25-1 and J is TRBJ1-1; the D is unclear. Per the germline V gene, CDR1 is MGHDK and CDR2 is SYGVNS. This CDR3 region has 14 residues. DNA of the CDR3: TGTGCCAGCAGTGACATGGGGAGGGAAACTGAAGCTTTCTTC. Translated, it gives CASSDMGRETEAFF.

The chain links TRBV7-9 to TRBJ2-7, with 15 bases that match TRBD2. Germline V lookup: CDR1 SEHNR, CDR2 FQNEAQ (reference sequence). The CDR3 sequence is 19 residues long. V lost 5 bases to trimming and J lost 2 bases; unmatched junction nucleotides: 13. DNA of the CDR3: TGTGCCAGCAGCCTCACCTTGGGGACTAGCGGGGGGCGAGCCTACGAGCAGTACTTC. Protein: CASSLTLGTSGGRAYEQYF.

V and J are TRBV6-1 and TRBJ1-2; the D is unclear. The length of the CDR3 is 10 residues. Germline V gives CDR1 MNHNS, CDR2 SASEGT. The CDR3 loop is CVADTSGYTF. In nucleotides, the CDR3 is TGTGTCGCCGACACCAGCGGCTACACCTTC.

V usage is TRBV18 and J usage is TRBJ1-3; unclear D gene. Germline CDR1 reads KGHSH; CDR2 reads LQKENI. The CDR3 has 17 amino acids. Trimming left V 3 bases short and J 4 bases short, with 19 bases between. CDR3 sequence reads: CASSPISTGMTGNTIYF. The CDR3 DNA is TGTGCCAGCTCACCTATTTCTACGGGGATGACAGGAAACACCATATATTTT.

This clone was detected only a few times. The CDR3 region has the DNA TGTGCCAGCAGCTTAAAACGGACAACGAACACCGGGGAGCTGTTTTTT. It specifies CASSLKRTTNTGELFF. The J gene is TRBJ2-2, the V gene TRBV7-3, with D possibly matching TRBD1 (5 bases). The CDR3 has 16 amino acids. Germline V gene data show CDR1 as SGHTA and CDR2 as FQGTGA. Trimming removed 1 base from V and 0 bases from J, with 9 bases in between.

This clone was detected only a few times. The J gene is TRBJ2-7, the V gene TRBV7-8; perhaps TRBD2 as D (5 bases). V lost 1 base and J lost 5, with 9 bases in between. This CDR3 comprises 13 residues. Per germline, CDR1 SGHVS and CDR2 FQNEAQ. The CDR3 spells CASSLVGLHEQYF. The CDR3 nucleotides are TGTGCCAGCAGCTTAGTAGGACTTCACGAGCAGTACTTC.

V and J are TRBV19 and TRBJ1-2; TRBD1 matches 9 bases. The trim removed 5 bases at V and 11 bases at J, leaving 9 bases unmatched. The germline gives CDR1 LNHDA, CDR2 SQIVND (reference sequence). The CDR3 covers 13 residues. CDR3 in DNA: TGTGCCAGTAGTCTGGGGACAGGGACTTCTTACACCTTC. It codes for CASSLGTGTSYTF.

This clone was counted between two and nine times. At one end, the junction sequence differs from germline, possibly due to a read error. This same CDR3 is encoded by further DNA sequences in the sample. The chain combines TRBV7-9 with TRBJ1-5; TRBD1 might be the D (6 bases). From germline, CDR1 is SEHNR and CDR2 FQNEAQ (reference sequence). The CDR3 extends over 15 amino acids. Here the CDR3 DNA reads TGTGCCAGCAGCTCACAGGGAAGTGGCAATCAGCCCCAACATTTT. Its translation: CASSSQGSGNQPQHF. The full variable domain, rest sourced from reference TRBV7-9 and TRBJ1-5, is DTGVSQNPRHKITKRGQNVTFRCDPISEHNRLYWYRQTLGQGPEFLTYFQNEAQLEKSRLLSDRFSAERPKGSFSTLEIQRTEQGDSAMYLCASSSQGSGNQPQHFGDGTRLSIL.

The rearrangement joins TRBV18 to TRBJ1-2, with TRBD1 matching 10 bases. The CDR3 has 14 amino acids. Germline V gives CDR1 KGHSH, CDR2 LQKENI. Trimming at V came to 4 bases and at J to 5 bases, leaving 4 bases not matched to a gene. This CDR3 is CASSLTGGAYGYTF. The CDR3 region has the DNA TGTGCCAGCTCACTGACAGGGGGCGCGTATGGCTACACCTTC.

The gene calls are TRBV6-5 and TRBJ1-5, with 7 bases that match TRBD1. With V trimmed by 4 bases and J by 7 bases, 7 bases remained unmatched. Germline V gene lookup returns CDR1 MNHEY and CDR2 SVGAGI. This CDR3 region has 14 residues. The DNA of the CDR3 is TGTGCCAGCAGTTTCCAGGGGGTCGGGCAGCCCCAGCATTTT. Translating it yields CASSFQGVGQPQHF.

The chain couples TRBV14 to TRBJ2-2; 8 positions agree with TRBD1. Germline V CDR1 and CDR2: SGHDN, FVKESK. This CDR3 region has 17 residues. Trimming at V came to 0 bases and at J to 5 bases, leaving 8 bases not matched to a gene. The chain's CDR3 is CASSQDDRGYVTGELFF. The DNA of the CDR3 is TGTGCCAGCAGCCAAGATGACAGGGGATATGTAACCGGGGAGCTGTTTTTT.

The V and J genes are TRBV5-1 and TRBJ2-1, with D maybe TRBD1 (6 bases). The CDR3 consists of 15 residues. Germline CDR1 is SGHRS and CDR2 is YFSETQ. Trimming took 4 bases from V and 4 from J, leaving 15 bases between them. The CDR3 loop is CASSPLRQEYNEQFF. CDR3 bases: TGCGCCAGCAGCCCCCTGAGACAGGAGTACAATGAGCAGTTCTTC. The full variable domain, with the rest looked up from reference TRBV5-1 and TRBJ2-1, is KAGVTQTPRYLIKTRGQQVTLSCSPISGHRSVSWYQQTPGQGLQFLFEYFSETQRNKGNFPGRFSGRQFSNSRSEMNVSTLELGDSALYLCASSPLRQEYNEQFFGPGTRLTVL.